These 16 T cell receptor beta chains came from one sample sequenced in a study of OX40 agonist ivuxolimab in advanced cancers. This table comes from immunoSEQ multiplex PCR, and its TCRdb copy is limited to in-frame clones, with some not included. The sample lists 82,000 or so clones; roughly 92% were seen once. The starting material was CD4+ or CD8+ T cells sorted from blood, obtained in a trial of the OX40 agonist ivuxolimab. The origin of the receptors is an adult with an advanced solid tumor such as melanoma, head and neck, liver or kidney cancer.

The chain carries TRBV4-1 and TRBJ2-1; D possibly corresponds to TRBD2 (6 bases). Germline CDR1 and CDR2: MGHRA and YSYEKL. V was trimmed by 3 bases and J by 6 bases, leaving 15 bases between them. The CDR3 extends over 15 amino acids. The CDR3 sequence: CASSHPSEVFNEQFF. CDR3 coding DNA: TGCGCCAGCAGCCATCCTAGCGAGGTGTTCAATGAGCAGTTCTTC.

This chain connects TRBV7-9 to TRBJ1-3; no clear D gene. Deletions cut 1 base from V and 4 bases from J, with 8 bases between. Germline V CDR1 and CDR2: SEHNR, FQNEAQ (reference sequence). The CDR3 has 14 amino acids. The CDR3 sequence: CASSLESVGNTIYF. DNA of the CDR3: TGTGCCAGCAGCTTAGAGTCAGTCGGAAACACCATATATTTT.

The gene calls are TRBV27 and TRBJ2-1, with 7 bases aligning to TRBD1. This CDR3 is 15 amino acids long. V lost 5 bases, J lost 0 bases, and 4 bases stayed unmatched. The germline gives CDR1 MNHEY, CDR2 SMNVEV (reference sequence). CDR3 in amino acids: CASSGRQGSYNEQFF. DNA for the CDR3: TGTGCCAGCAGTGGCCGACAGGGCTCCTACAATGAGCAGTTCTTC.

The J gene is TRBJ2-2, the V gene TRBV6-5; unclear D gene. This CDR3 comprises 15 residues. Per germline, CDR1 MNHEY and CDR2 SVGAGI. The ends were cut back, 6 bases at V and 6 bases at J, with 17 bases in the middle. This CDR3 is CASRTQAGSAGELFF. The CDR3 DNA reads TGTGCCAGCAGAACCCAAGCAGGCTCGGCCGGGGAGCTGTTTTTT.

The gene calls are TRBV11-3 and TRBJ2-7, with 7 bases matching TRBD2. This CDR3 is 16 amino acids long. The V and J ends lost 1 base and 2 bases, in that order; junction bases with no gene match: 8. CDR1 is SGHNT and CDR2 is YENEEA in the germline V gene. The CDR3 DNA follows: TGTGCCAGCAGCTTAGGCCCCGGGACTACAGCCTACGAGCAGTACTTC. Its translation is CASSLGPGTTAYEQYF.

The chain employs TRBV27 and TRBJ1-6; D might be TRBD1 (6 bases). This CDR3 is built from 13 residues. V lost 4 bases to trimming and J lost 9 bases, with 10 bases between them. The germline gives CDR1 MNHEY, CDR2 SMNVEV (reference sequence). The CDR3 is CASSYRGVSPLHF. The DNA of the CDR3 is TGTGCCAGCAGTTATAGGGGGGTTTCACCCCTCCACTTT.

The rearrangement joins TRBV7-2 to TRBJ2-3, with 12 bases aligning to TRBD2. Germline V gene sequence: CDR1 SGHTA, CDR2 FQGNSA. This CDR3 spans 18 amino acids. V shed 2 bases, J shed 0 bases, and the junction held 6 bases outside the gene matches. CDR3 bases: TGTGCCAGCAGCTTAATCCTTACTAGCGGGAGGAGCACAGATACGCAGTATTTT. Its protein product is CASSLILTSGRSTDTQYF.

The chain recombines TRBV5-1 with TRBJ2-3, with 7 bases aligning to TRBD1. CDR3 length: 16 amino acids. The germline V gene has CDR1 SGHRS and CDR2 YFSETQ. Trimming at V came to 4 bases and at J to 0 bases, leaving 8 bases not matched to a gene. The CDR3 DNA reads TGCGCCAGCAGCCAAGCGGCAGGGGGAAGCACAGATACGCAGTATTTT. Encoded protein: CASSQAAGGSTDTQYF.

J is TRBJ1-5 and V is TRBV14; tentative D call: TRBD1 (5 bases). V lost 4 bases to trimming and J lost 2 bases, with 12 bases between them. CDR1 SGHDN and CDR2 FVKESK come from the germline V gene. This CDR3 is built from 15 residues. CDR3 in amino acids: CASSPAGRGNQPQHF. In nucleotides, the CDR3 is TGTGCCAGCAGCCCAGCAGGCAGGGGCAATCAGCCCCAGCATTTT. The full variable domain, completed using reference TRBV14 and TRBJ1-5, is EAGVTQFPSHSVIEKGQTVTLRCDPISGHDNLYWYRRVMGKEIKFLLHFVKESKQDESGMPNNRFLAERTGGTYSTLKVQPAELEDSGVYFCASSPAGRGNQPQHFGDGTRLSIL.

This sequence joins TRBV30 and TRBJ1-4; 7 positions match TRBD1. The V and J ends lost 3 bases and 4 bases, in that order; junction bases with no gene match: 2. Germline V gene data show CDR1 as GTSNPN and CDR2 as SVGIG (reference sequence). The CDR3 consists of 13 residues. CDR3 region: CAWSGTDNEKLFF. The CDR3 DNA is TGTGCCTGGAGCGGGACAGATAATGAAAAACTGTTTTTT.

This chain links TRBV5-6 with TRBJ2-3; 7 positions match TRBD1. The V segment lost 3 bases and the J segment 4 bases; nucleotides outside the gene matches: 8. Looked up from germline, CDR1 is SGHDT and CDR2 is YYEEEE. This CDR3 has 15 amino acids. The CDR3 DNA reads TGTGCCAGCAGCTCCTGGGCAGGGGGTGCAGATACGCAGTATTTT. As protein: CASSSWAGGADTQYF.

This clone was seen only once. This sequence joins TRBV15 and TRBJ2-5; maybe TRBD2 (5 bases). Germline values: CDR1 LNHNV, CDR2 YYDKDF (reference sequence). The length of the CDR3 is 15 residues. V lost 0 bases and J lost 1, with 9 bases in between. The CDR3 DNA sequence: TGTGCCACCAGCAGAGAGAAAGCGGCCCAAGAGACCCAGTACTTC. Amino acid sequence: CATSREKAAQETQYF.

V and J are TRBV6-1 and TRBJ1-2; D gene unclear. The CDR3 length is 13 residues. V lost 6 bases and J lost 3, with 11 bases in between. The germline CDR1 and CDR2 sequences are MNHNS and SASEGT. In nucleotides, the CDR3 is TGTGCCAGCAGCCTCAGGACGGACTATGGCTACACCTTC. The encoded protein is CASSLRTDYGYTF.

The chain joins TRBV5-1 to TRBJ1-1; 11 bases map to TRBD1. With V trimmed by 6 bases and J by 4 bases, 14 bases remained unmatched. CDR3 length: 17 residues. Germline-derived CDR1 and CDR2 are SGHRS and YFSETQ. The CDR3 sequence is CASTQYGLGTGGTEAFF. The DNA for the CDR3 is TGCGCCAGCACGCAATACGGCTTAGGGACAGGGGGCACTGAAGCTTTCTTT. The full variable domain, rest sourced from reference TRBV5-1 and TRBJ1-1, is KAGVTQTPRYLIKTRGQQVTLSCSPISGHRSVSWYQQTPGQGLQFLFEYFSETQRNKGNFPGRFSGRQFSNSRSEMNVSTLELGDSALYLCASTQYGLGTGGTEAFFGQGTRLTVV.

The rearrangement uses TRBV7-8 and TRBJ2-3; D call uncertain. CDR3 length: 12 amino acids. Trimming took 5 bases from V and 1 from J, leaving 4 bases between them. Germline V gene lookup returns CDR1 SGHVS and CDR2 FQNEAQ. The CDR3: CASSQRTDTQYF. CDR3 coding DNA: TGTGCCAGCAGCCAGCGCACAGATACGCAGTATTTT.

The chain has TRBV9 and TRBJ2-7; 7 nucleotides line up with TRBD1. The ends lost 0 bases at V and 4 bases at J; junction bases unmatched: 7. CDR1 is SGDLS and CDR2 is YYNGEE in the germline V gene. CDR3 length equals 15 residues. For the CDR3, the DNA is TGTGCCAGCAGCGTAGCCGCGGACAGGTTGTACGAGCAGTACTTC. This translates into CASSVAADRLYEQYF.